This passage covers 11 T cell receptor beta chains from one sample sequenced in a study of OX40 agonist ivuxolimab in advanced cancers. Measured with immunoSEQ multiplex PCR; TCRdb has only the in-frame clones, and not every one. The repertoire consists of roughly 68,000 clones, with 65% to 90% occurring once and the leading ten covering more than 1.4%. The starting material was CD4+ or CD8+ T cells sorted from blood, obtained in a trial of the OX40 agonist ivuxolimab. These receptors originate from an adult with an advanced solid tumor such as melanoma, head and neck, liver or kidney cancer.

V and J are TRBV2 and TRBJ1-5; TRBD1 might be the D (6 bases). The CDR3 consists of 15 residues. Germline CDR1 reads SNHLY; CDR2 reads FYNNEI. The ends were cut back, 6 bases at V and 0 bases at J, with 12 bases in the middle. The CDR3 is CASRSETGSNQPQHF. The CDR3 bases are TGTGCCAGCAGATCGGAGACAGGTAGCAATCAGCCCCAGCATTTT.

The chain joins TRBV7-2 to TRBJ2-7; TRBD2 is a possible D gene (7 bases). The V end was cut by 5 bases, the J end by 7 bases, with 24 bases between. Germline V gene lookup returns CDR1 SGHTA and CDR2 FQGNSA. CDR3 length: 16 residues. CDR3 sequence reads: CASSATGGQRSSEQYF. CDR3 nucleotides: TGTGCCAGCAGCGCGACCGGGGGGCAGAGGTCGAGTGAGCAGTACTTC.

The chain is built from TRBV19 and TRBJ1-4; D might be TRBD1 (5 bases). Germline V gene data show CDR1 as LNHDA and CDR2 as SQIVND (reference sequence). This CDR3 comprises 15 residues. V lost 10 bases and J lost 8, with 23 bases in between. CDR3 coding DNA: TGTGCCACCCAAGAAACAGGAAAGTCGCGCGAAAAACTGTTTTTT. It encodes CATQETGKSREKLFF. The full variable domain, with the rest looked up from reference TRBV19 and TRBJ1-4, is DGGITQSPKYLFRKEGQNVTLSCEQNLNHDAMYWYRQDPGQGLRLIYYSQIVNDFQKGDIAEGYSVSREKKESFPLTVTSAQKNPTAFYLCATQETGKSREKLFFGSGTQLSVL.

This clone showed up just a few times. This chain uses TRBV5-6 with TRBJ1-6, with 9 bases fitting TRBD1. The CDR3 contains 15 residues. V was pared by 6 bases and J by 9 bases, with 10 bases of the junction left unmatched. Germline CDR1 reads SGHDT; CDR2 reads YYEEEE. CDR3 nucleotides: TGTGCCAGCAACCTTGTCTCACAGGGGGCTTCACCCCTCCACTTT. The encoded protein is CASNLVSQGASPLHF. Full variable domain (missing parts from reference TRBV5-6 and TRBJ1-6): DAGVTQSPTHLIKTRGQQVTLRCSPKSGHDTVSWYQQALGQGPQFIFQYYEEEERQRGNFPDRFSGHQFPNYSSELNVNALLLGDSALYLCASNLVSQGASPLHFGNGTRLTVT.

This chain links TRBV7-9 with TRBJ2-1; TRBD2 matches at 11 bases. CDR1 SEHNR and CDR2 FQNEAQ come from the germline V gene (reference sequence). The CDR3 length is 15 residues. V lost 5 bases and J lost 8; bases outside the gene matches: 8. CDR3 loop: CASSGLAGGRYEQFF. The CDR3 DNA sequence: TGTGCCAGCAGCGGATTAGCGGGGGGGCGCTATGAGCAGTTCTTC. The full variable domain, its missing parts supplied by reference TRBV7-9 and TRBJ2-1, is DTGVSQNPRHKITKRGQNVTFRCDPISEHNRLYWYRQTLGQGPEFLTYFQNEAQLEKSRLLSDRFSAERPKGSFSTLEIQRTEQGDSAMYLCASSGLAGGRYEQFFGPGTRLTVL.

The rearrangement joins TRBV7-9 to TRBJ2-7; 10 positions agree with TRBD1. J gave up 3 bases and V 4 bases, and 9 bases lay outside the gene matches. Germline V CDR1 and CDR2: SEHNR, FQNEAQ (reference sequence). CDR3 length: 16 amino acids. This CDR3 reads CASSSSPGQGNYEQYF. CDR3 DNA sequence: TGTGCCAGCAGCTCCTCACCGGGACAGGGGAACTACGAGCAGTACTTC.

CDR3 sequence: CASTTGGAGTDTQYF. The CDR3 nucleotides read TGTGCCAGCACTACAGGGGGCGCAGGCACAGATACGCAGTATTTT. The V and J genes are TRBV27 and TRBJ2-3; the match to TRBD1 covers 9 bases. Germline trimming cut 7 bases from V and 1 base from J; bases unmatched to any gene: 6. Looked up from germline, CDR1 is MNHEY and CDR2 is SMNVEV (reference sequence). This CDR3 has 15 residues.

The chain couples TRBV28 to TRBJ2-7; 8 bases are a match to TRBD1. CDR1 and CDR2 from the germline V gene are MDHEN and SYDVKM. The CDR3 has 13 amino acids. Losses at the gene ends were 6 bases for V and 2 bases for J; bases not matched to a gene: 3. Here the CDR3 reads CASRPGGPYEQYF. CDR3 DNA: TGTGCCAGCAGGCCAGGGGGCCCCTACGAGCAGTACTTC. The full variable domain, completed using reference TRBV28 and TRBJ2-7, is DVKVTQSSRYLVKRTGEKVFLECVQDMDHENMFWYRQDPGLGLRLIYFSYDVKMKEKGDIPEGYSVSREKKERFSLILESASTNQTSMYLCASRPGGPYEQYFGPGTRLTVT.

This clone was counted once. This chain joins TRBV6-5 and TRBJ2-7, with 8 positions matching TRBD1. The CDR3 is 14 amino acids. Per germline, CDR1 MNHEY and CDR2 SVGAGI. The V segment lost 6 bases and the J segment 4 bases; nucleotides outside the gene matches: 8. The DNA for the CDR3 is TGTGCCAGCAGCATGACAGGGGCCCCTTACGAGCAGTACTTC. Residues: CASSMTGAPYEQYF.

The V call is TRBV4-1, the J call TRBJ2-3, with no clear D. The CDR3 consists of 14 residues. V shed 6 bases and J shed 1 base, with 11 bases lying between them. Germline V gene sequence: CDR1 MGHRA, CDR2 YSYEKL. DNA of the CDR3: TGCGCCAGCAGGAGGAATTCGGGCACAGATACGCAGTATTTT. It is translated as CASRRNSGTDTQYF.

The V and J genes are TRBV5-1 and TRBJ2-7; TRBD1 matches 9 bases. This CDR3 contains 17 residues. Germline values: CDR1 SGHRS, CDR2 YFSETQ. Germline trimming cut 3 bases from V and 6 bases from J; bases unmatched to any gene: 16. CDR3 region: CASSSPTGTGTRAEQYF. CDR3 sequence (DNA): TGCGCCAGCAGCTCACCTACCGGGACAGGGACAAGGGCCGAGCAGTACTTC.